The source of this TCR beta chain is a study of regulatory T cells in long-lasting Graves disease. Findings and limits, study-wide: Gene preferences differed: TRBV28, TRBJ1-2, TRBJ2-5 in persistent cases.

Regarding time point: newly diagnosed GD, antithyroid drugs for less than 3 months. PBMCs provided the RNA from which the TCR library was made. CDR3 length equals 14 residues. Germline values: CDR1 SGHVS, CDR2 FQNEAQ. The V gene lost 1 base and the J gene lost 2 bases, with 8 bases spanning the gap. This clonotype has only a few counts. Its antigen is not known. CDR3-region Arm-PCR and iRepertoire HTBI primers produced the TCR beta libraries. Each CDR3 protein gets one entry after TCRdb re-called the multiplex PCR reads with MiXCR. Among about 560,000 distinct CDR3 sequences listed, about 16% were seen once. These records were also assigned to another study, of T cells in Graves' hyperthyroidism and ophthalmopathy. That publication notes: The HTBI primer set served for first-round RT-PCR of the TCR CDR3. Researchers found most expanded thyroid clonotypes above 0.001 in blood as well.

Sample: peripheral blood mononuclear cells (PBMCs), taken at new diagnosis, from a patient treated with antithyroid drugs. The clonotype originates from a man aged 18 to 29 with Graves disease. The rearrangement uses TRBV7-8 and TRBJ2-5; perhaps TRBD1 as D (5 bases). CDR3: CASSLEGQQETQYF. The CDR3 coding sequence is TGTGCCAGCAGCTTAGAGGGGCAGCAAGAGACCCAGTACTTC.